This TCR beta chain was recorded in a study of blood T cells in healthy people across ages. This CDR3 comprises 19 residues. After removal of 6 bases from V and 4 bases from J, the junction contained 19 bases not matched to a gene. Germline loops: CDR1 LGHDT, CDR2 YNNKEL (reference sequence). In this sample, this clonotype turned up a few times. Then a second PCR, running about 6 to 12 cycles, was carried out with a sample-barcoded 5' primer and a J-beta primer mix. TCRdb redid the calling of the 5' RACE reads with MiXCR, one entry per CDR3 protein. The sample consists of about 1.5 million distinct CDR3 sequences, around two fifths of them appearing once.

The V call is TRBV3-1, the J call TRBJ2-1; 9 bases align to TRBD2. This TCR derives from a woman under 30 in good health. Sequenced material: blood. Written as DNA, the CDR3 is TGTGCCAGCAGTTACCACGTTCGCTCGACTAGCGGATCTTACAATGAGCAGTTCTTC. Encoded protein: CASSYHVRSTSGSYNEQFF.